This T cell receptor (beta chain) was identified in a study of T-cell reconstitution after alpha-beta-depleted transplantation in children. Many counts were recorded for this clonotype. The CDR3 is 14 residues long. The germline CDR1 and CDR2 sequences are KGHSH and LQKENI. The junction had 4 bases not matched to a gene; V was cut back by 5 bases and J by 3 bases. Unique molecular identifiers were used to barcode this TCRbeta library. From the PCR reads, TCRdb called clonotypes with MiXCR, one entry per CDR3 protein. Among 490,000 or so distinct CDR3 sequences listed, roughly an eighth were seen once.

This chain connects TRBV18 to TRBJ1-2; 9 bases fit TRBD1. Source: PBMCs from the stem cell graft donor, taken from the stem cell graft. The sequence was collected from a human donor who donated a stem cell graft to a child with combined immunodeficiency. DNA of the CDR3: TGTGCCAGCTCATCGCGGACAGGGGACTATGGCTACACCTTC. As protein: CASSSRTGDYGYTF.